These 30 T cell receptor beta chains came from one sample sequenced in a study of T cells in tumors after PD-1 blockade. Using immunoSEQ multiplex PCR, the repertoire was profiled, and TCRdb retains in-frame clones only, with some absent. The data contain tens of thousands of clones, around 85% of them seen just once; the ten biggest clones take up approximately 7.9%. The sample was PBMCs, taken before anti-PD-1 therapy. Receptor source: a human donor with advanced basal cell or squamous cell carcinoma (not recorded which).

This sequence joins TRBV5-4 and TRBJ2-2, with D hard to call. The CDR3 runs 13 residues. Trimming pared 4 bases from V and 5 bases from J, leaving 9 bases between. Germline loops: CDR1 SGHNT, CDR2 YYREEE (reference sequence). CDR3 bases: TGTGCCAGCAGCGCCTCATGGACCGGGGAGCTGTTTTTT. This codes for CASSASWTGELFF.

This rearrangement joins TRBV2 to TRBJ1-4; 7 bases map to TRBD1. The CDR3 contains 14 residues. Trimming took 7 bases from V and 10 from J; bases not matched to a gene: 12. CDR1 SNHLY and CDR2 FYNNEI come from the germline V gene. This chain's CDR3 is CASTVDREEGKLFF. CDR3 in DNA: TGTGCCAGCACGGTAGACAGGGAAGAAGGAAAACTGTTTTTT. Together with reference TRBV2 and TRBJ1-4, the CDR3 gives the full variable domain: EPEVTQTPSHQVTQMGQEVILRCVPISNHLYFYWYRQILGQKVEFLVSFYNNEISEKSEIFDDQFSVERPDGSNFTLKIRSTKLEDSAMYFCASTVDREEGKLFFGSGTQLSVL.

The chain links TRBV5-1 to TRBJ2-5, with D possibly being TRBD2 (5 bases). Germline CDR1 is SGHRS and CDR2 is YFSETQ. The V end was cut by 4 bases, the J end by 5 bases, with 18 bases between. The CDR3 contains 15 residues. CDR3 sequence reads: CASSEIAVTGETQYF. CDR3 in DNA: TGCGCCAGCAGCGAGATTGCGGTGACGGGGGAGACCCAGTACTTC.

Comment on this clone: A read error may produce the germline difference seen at one junction end. This chain links TRBV2 with TRBJ1-5; a weak D match, TRBD1 (6 bases). The CDR3 has 14 residues. Germline assignment: CDR1 SNHLY and CDR2 FYNNEI. The CDR3 loop is CASSEGSGGYRRPF. The CDR3 DNA reads as TGTGCCAGCAGTGAAGGTTCGGGGGGCTATCGACGGCCTTTT.

In DNA form, the CDR3 reads TGTGCCAGCAGCCAAGGGCTCATAACGAACACCGGGGAGCTGTTTTTT. Its protein product is CASSQGLITNTGELFF. The rearrangement uses TRBV4-2 and TRBJ2-2; D unclear. The germline gives CDR1 LGHNA, CDR2 YNFKEQ. The V end was cut by 1 base, the J end by 0 bases, with 9 bases between. The CDR3 covers 16 residues.

The rearrangement links TRBV5-5 to TRBJ2-2, with D possibly called TRBD1 or TRBD2 (5 bases each). V shed 2 bases and J shed 0 bases, with 8 bases lying between them. CDR1 is SGHKS, CDR2 YYEKEE, per germline (reference sequence). The CDR3 runs to 15 residues. Here the CDR3 reads CASSFGTANTGELFF. In DNA, the CDR3 is TGTGCCAGCAGCTTTGGGACCGCGAACACCGGGGAGCTGTTTTTT.

This clone appeared a single time. The chain is built from TRBV6-5 and TRBJ2-1; D call uncertain. CDR3 length: 11 residues. CDR1 MNHEY and CDR2 SVGAGI come from the germline V gene. The V end lost 6 bases, the J end lost 11 bases, and 11 bases lay between the germline ends. The CDR3 here is CASRVQSKQFF. DNA for the CDR3: TGTGCCAGCAGGGTCCAATCGAAGCAGTTCTTC.

This rearrangement joins TRBV6-6 to TRBJ1-2; TRBD1 matches 12 bases. The trim removed 7 bases at V and 5 bases at J, leaving 5 bases unmatched. Looked up from germline, CDR1 is MNHNY and CDR2 is SVGAGI (reference sequence). The length of the CDR3 is 14 residues. CDR3 in amino acids: CASTPGQGAYGYTF. The CDR3 DNA sequence: TGTGCCAGCACTCCGGGACAGGGGGCATATGGCTACACCTTC.

As for this clone: Mismatch with germline at one junction end may stem from a read error. The V and J genes are TRBV11-2 and TRBJ2-2, with a possible D match to TRBD2 (6 bases). The CDR3 sequence is 15 residues long. From germline, CDR1 is SGHAT and CDR2 FQNNGV. The CDR3 coding sequence is TGTGCCAGCAGCCCTTGGGCTAGCGCGGCCGGGGAGCTGTTCTTT. Residues: CASSPWASAAGELFF.

This clone showed up just once. This rearrangement joins TRBV11-3 to TRBJ1-2, with D hard to call. Trimming took off 4 bases at V and 4 bases at J, with 16 bases between the two ends. The CDR3 covers 15 residues. Germline CDR1 and CDR2: SGHNT and YENEEA. CDR3 nucleotide sequence: TGTGCCAGCAGCTCTTACCTGGACGGTTTCTATGGCTACACCTTC. It is translated as CASSSYLDGFYGYTF. The variable domain in full, with the rest retrieved from reference TRBV11-3 and TRBJ1-2, is EAGVVQSPRYKIIEKKQPVAFWCNPISGHNTLYWYLQNLGQGPELLIRYENEEAVDDSQLPKDRFSAERLKGVDSTLKIQPAELGDSAVYLCASSSYLDGFYGYTFGSGTRLTVV.

The chain uses TRBV2 and TRBJ2-7, with 7 positions matching TRBD1. The trim removed 2 bases at V and 7 bases at J, leaving 5 bases unmatched. The CDR3 runs to 13 residues. CDR1 is SNHLY, CDR2 FYNNEI, per germline. CDR3 in amino acids: CASSERGRLEQYF. The DNA of the CDR3 is TGTGCCAGCAGTGAAAGGGGGCGCTTGGAGCAGTACTTC. The whole variable domain, filled in from reference TRBV2 and TRBJ2-7, reads EPEVTQTPSHQVTQMGQEVILRCVPISNHLYFYWYRQILGQKVEFLVSFYNNEISEKSEIFDDQFSVERPDGSNFTLKIRSTKLEDSAMYFCASSERGRLEQYFGPGTRLTVT.

The chain links TRBV20-1 to TRBJ1-3; perhaps TRBD1 as D (5 bases). The length of the CDR3 is 14 residues. Germline lookup yields CDR1 DFQATT and CDR2 SNEGSKA (reference sequence). V was pared by 3 bases and J by 3 bases, with 12 bases between. CDR3 bases: TGCAGTGCTAGTCCAGGGCAGTATGGAAACACCATATATTTT. It encodes CSASPGQYGNTIYF.

This chain joins TRBV2 and TRBJ1-4, with 7 bases identical to TRBD1. Germline V gives CDR1 SNHLY, CDR2 FYNNEI. V shed 6 bases, J shed 4 bases, and the junction held 11 bases outside the gene matches. The CDR3 has 16 residues. DNA for the CDR3: TGTGCCAGCAGAAAACCCGGGACAGCTTATAATGAAAAACTGTTTTTT. As protein: CASRKPGTAYNEKLFF.

The V gene is TRBV29-1, the J gene TRBJ2-3, with D perhaps TRBD2 (5 bases). The CDR3 is made up of 12 amino acids. V was cut by 7 bases and J by 1 base, with 9 bases left in between. Germline CDR1 is SQVTM and CDR2 is ANQGSEA. As DNA, the CDR3 is TGCAGCGCCGAGAGGGGCACAGATACGCAGTATTTT. The encoded protein is CSAERGTDTQYF.

There are a few counts of this clone. The chain has TRBV6-2 or TRBV6-3 and TRBJ1-2; TRBD1 agrees at 10 bases. The CDR3 is 14 residues long. The germline V gene has CDR1 MNHEY and CDR2 SVGEGT. The ends lost 2 bases at V and 8 bases at J; junction bases unmatched: 5. CDR3: CASSYRGTGEGYTF. The CDR3 coding sequence is TGTGCCAGCAGTTACCGAGGGACAGGGGAAGGCTACACCTTC.

The chain combines TRBV27 with TRBJ1-5; D unclear. Trimming left V 6 bases short and J 9 bases short, with 15 bases between. The CDR3 spans 13 residues. Germline V gene sequence: CDR1 MNHEY, CDR2 SMNVEV (reference sequence). The CDR3 sequence is CASSLTDTRPQHF. The CDR3 region has the DNA TGTGCCAGCAGCCTCACAGACACGAGGCCCCAGCATTTT.

The rearrangement joins TRBV6-5 to TRBJ2-3; D call uncertain. The CDR3 is 11 amino acids. V shed 8 bases and J shed 3 bases, with 6 bases lying between them. Germline V gene sequence: CDR1 MNHEY, CDR2 SVGAGI. CDR3 nucleotides: TGTGCCAGCTCCCGAACAGATACGCAGTATTTT. This sequence encodes CASSRTDTQYF.

V gene TRBV27 combines with J gene TRBJ1-1; D might be TRBD1 (6 bases). The germline CDR1 and CDR2 sequences are MNHEY and SMNVEV (reference sequence). The length of the CDR3 is 13 residues. Trimming pared 5 bases from V and 7 bases from J, leaving 14 bases between. The CDR3 DNA sequence: TGTGCCAGCAGTCCCCCGACGACAGGTGAAGCTTTCTTT. Its translation: CASSPPTTGEAFF.

The V call is TRBV6-5, the J call TRBJ1-3; 7 bases agree with TRBD1. V dropped 6 bases and J dropped 2; count of bases not matched to a gene: 7. The CDR3 length is 15 residues. Germline V gives CDR1 MNHEY, CDR2 SVGAGI. The CDR3 DNA reads TGTGCCAGCAGGGTACAGGGGCGTACTGGAAACACCATATATTTT. This translates into CASRVQGRTGNTIYF.

The rearrangement uses TRBV10-3 and TRBJ2-7; 7 nucleotides line up with TRBD2. The V segment lost 8 bases and the J segment 5 bases; nucleotides outside the gene matches: 9. Per the germline V gene, CDR1 is ENHRY and CDR2 is SYGVKD. The CDR3 runs to 13 residues. The DNA of the CDR3 is TGTGCCATCGATGCGGGAGACGTCAACGAGCAGTACTTC. It translates to CAIDAGDVNEQYF.

The chain is built from TRBV5-8 and TRBJ1-4, with D hard to call. This CDR3 has 14 amino acids. CDR1 SGHTS and CDR2 YDEGEE come from the germline V gene. V was clipped by 4 bases and J by 10 bases, with 17 bases between them. The CDR3 sequence: CASSQYHEAAKLFF. DNA of the CDR3: TGTGCCAGCAGCCAGTACCACGAGGCGGCAAAACTGTTTTTT. The full variable domain, in which reference TRBV5-8 and TRBJ1-4 provide the parts outside the CDR3, is EAGVTQSPTHLIKTRGQQATLRCSPISGHTSVYWYQQALGLGLQFLLWYDEGEERNRGNFPPRFSGRQFPNYSSELNVNALELEDSALYLCASSQYHEAAKLFFGSGTQLSVL.

This clone was seen a handful of times. This chain connects TRBV7-3 to TRBJ1-4, with D unresolved. The CDR3 runs 15 residues. V gave up 5 bases and J gave up 3 bases, with 13 bases separating them. CDR1 is SGHTA, CDR2 FQGTGA, per germline. The CDR3, as DNA: TGTGCCAGCAGCCGCTCCGGGCTTCCTAATGAAAAACTGTTTTTT. Its protein product is CASSRSGLPNEKLFF.

This clone has only one observation. The J gene is TRBJ2-1, the V gene TRBV15; TRBD1 might be the D (6 bases). Germline-derived CDR1 and CDR2 are LNHNV and YYDKDF (reference sequence). V lost 3 bases and J lost 5, with 11 bases in between. This CDR3 comprises 14 residues. Here the CDR3 reads CATSSQGQNNEQFF. The CDR3 coding sequence is TGTGCCACCAGCAGTCAGGGACAAAACAATGAGCAGTTCTTC.

This chain connects TRBV21-1 to TRBJ1-1; whether TRBD1, the table's D call, matches the DNA was not checked. TRBV21-1 has pseudogene status. The CDR3 totals 18 residues. CDR3 nucleotide sequence: TGTGCCAGCAGCCCGCCGGGACAGGGCTTGGGGGAGAACACTGAAGCTTTCTTT. It codes for CASSPPGQGLGENTEAFF.

The gene calls are TRBV6-6 and TRBJ2-7; D is possibly TRBD1 (5 bases). The CDR3 runs 15 residues. V lost 4 bases and J 2 bases, leaving 15 bases between the germline ends. Germline lookup yields CDR1 MNHNY and CDR2 SVGAGI (reference sequence). The chain's CDR3 is CASSWAEGATYEQYF. The CDR3, as DNA: TGTGCCAGCAGTTGGGCCGAAGGGGCCACCTACGAGCAGTACTTC.

The chain employs TRBV6-5 and TRBJ2-7; 8 bases line up with TRBD1. This CDR3 has 15 residues. V trimming: 0 bases; J trimming: 5 bases; junction bases outside the gene matches: 6. CDR1 is MNHEY and CDR2 is SVGAGI in the germline V gene. CDR3 sequence reads: CASSYSMTGDHEQYF. CDR3 DNA sequence: TGTGCCAGCAGTTACTCGATGACAGGGGACCACGAGCAGTACTTC.

The chain combines TRBV6-2 or TRBV6-3 with TRBJ2-2; 8 bases are a match to TRBD2. CDR1 and CDR2 (germline): MNHEY, SVGEGT. This CDR3 comprises 13 residues. J gave up 7 bases and V 6 bases, and 4 bases lay outside the gene matches. CDR3 sequence (DNA): TGTGCCAGCAGCGGGGGGGGCGGCGGGGAGCTGTTTTTT. It is translated as CASSGGGGGELFF.

This sequence joins TRBV18 and TRBJ2-7; 7 bases are shared with TRBD1. Germline CDR1 KGHSH, CDR2 LQKENI. J was trimmed by 6 bases and V by 4 bases; bases with no gene match: 6. The CDR3 is made up of 13 amino acids. In DNA form, the CDR3 reads TGTGCCAGCTCACGAGAGACAGGGAGCGAGCAGTACTTC. Translation: CASSRETGSEQYF.

The rearrangement links TRBV5-1 to TRBJ2-7, with 8 bases fitting TRBD1. Germline V gene data show CDR1 as SGHRS and CDR2 as YFSETQ. This CDR3 is 16 amino acids long. After removal of 4 bases from V and 0 bases from J, the junction contained 9 bases not matched to a gene. CDR3 region: CASSRYPGQDSYEQYF. The CDR3 DNA is TGCGCCAGCAGCAGATACCCGGGACAGGACTCCTACGAGCAGTACTTC. Using reference TRBV5-1 and TRBJ2-7 for the parts outside the CDR3, the full variable domain is KAGVTQTPRYLIKTRGQQVTLSCSPISGHRSVSWYQQTPGQGLQFLFEYFSETQRNKGNFPGRFSGRQFSNSRSEMNVSTLELGDSALYLCASSRYPGQDSYEQYFGPGTRLTVT.

This chain links TRBV7-9 with TRBJ1-1; D not resolved. Trimming shortened V by 2 bases and J by 11 bases, and 21 bases separated the two germline ends. The CDR3 has 15 residues. The V gene's germline CDR1 is SEHNR and CDR2 FQNEAQ (reference sequence). This chain's CDR3 is CASSLLDPRTTGAFF. CDR3 nucleotide sequence: TGTGCCAGCAGCTTACTCGATCCCCGGACCACCGGGGCTTTCTTT.